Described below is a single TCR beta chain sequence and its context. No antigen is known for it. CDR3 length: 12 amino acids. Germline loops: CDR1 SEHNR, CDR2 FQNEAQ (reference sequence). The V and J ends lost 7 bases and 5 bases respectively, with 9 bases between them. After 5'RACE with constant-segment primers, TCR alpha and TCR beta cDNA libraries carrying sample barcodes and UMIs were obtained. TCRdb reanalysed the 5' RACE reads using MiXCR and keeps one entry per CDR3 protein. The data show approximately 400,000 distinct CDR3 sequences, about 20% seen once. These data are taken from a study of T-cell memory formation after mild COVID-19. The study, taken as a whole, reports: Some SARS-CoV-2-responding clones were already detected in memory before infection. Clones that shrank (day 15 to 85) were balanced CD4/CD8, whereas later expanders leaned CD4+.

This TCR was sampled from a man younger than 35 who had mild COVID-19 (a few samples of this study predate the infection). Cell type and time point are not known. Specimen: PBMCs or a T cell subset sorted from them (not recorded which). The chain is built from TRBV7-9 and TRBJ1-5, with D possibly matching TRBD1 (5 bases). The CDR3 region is CASTRGDQPQHF. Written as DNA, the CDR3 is TGTGCCAGCACCCGGGGGGATCAGCCCCAGCATTTT.